The T cell receptor (beta chain) under discussion was sequenced for a study of PD-1 blockade in classical Hodgkin lymphoma. The overall study: Nivolumab 3 mg/kg was given intravenously every 2 weeks.

No patient escaped relapse after autologous stem cell transplantation, and brentuximab vedotin exposure varied. From thawed PBMCs, CD4+ T cells were purified using magnetic negative selection. Germline lookup yields CDR1 SGHRS and CDR2 YFSETQ. The CDR3 contains 11 residues. Trimming took off 4 bases at V and 6 bases at J, with 4 bases between the two ends. Only in-frame clones appear in the TCRdb table, and some are missing; sequencing was by immunoSEQ multiplex PCR. This table holds about 13,000 clones, 90% found once. The chain joins TRBV5-1 to TRBJ2-2; unclear D gene. The source is a human donor with classical Hodgkin lymphoma. The input for sequencing was CD4+ T cells from blood, taken at baseline. The CDR3 nucleotides read TGCGCCAGCAGCAGGTCCGGGGAGCTGTTTTTT. Translation gives CASSRSGELFF.